This T cell receptor beta chain was sequenced during a study of PD-L1 blockade in urothelial cancer. At the level of the study: Patients started atezolizumab in the mid-2010s, 1,200 mg intravenously every 3 weeks. Blood was analyzed 3 weeks (second dose) and 6 weeks after treatment start. Findings and limits, study-wide: For durable-benefit patients, tumor-associated blood clones expanded more at 3 weeks.

This clone was detected only once. Its antigen is undetermined. Profiled with immunoSEQ multiplex PCR; TCRdb holds only in-frame clones, not every one. The sample has 55,000 or so clones, 84% seen once. V shed 5 bases and J 0 bases; nucleotides not matched to a gene: 9. Germline V gives CDR1 SEHNR, CDR2 FQNEAQ (reference sequence). The CDR3 is made up of 18 amino acids. This receptor was obtained from a man aged 35 to 55 with urothelial cancer. The chain employs TRBV7-9 and TRBJ2-6; 8 bases align to TRBD1. The starting material was PBMCs, obtained around atezolizumab (anti-PD-L1) treatment. CDR3 nucleotides: TGTGCCAGCAGCGGACTACAGGGGGAAGACTCTGGGGCCAACGTCCTGACTTTC. Its translation: CASSGLQGEDSGANVLTF.